These T cell receptor beta chains were read from a single sample in a study of OX40 agonist ivuxolimab in advanced cancers. Data came from immunoSEQ multiplex PCR; TCRdb stores just in-frame clones and leaves some out. Among about 32,000 clones listed, roughly 84% were seen once. This material consisted of CD4+ or CD8+ T cells sorted from blood, taken in a trial of the OX40 agonist ivuxolimab. The receptors come from an adult with an advanced solid tumor such as melanoma, head and neck, liver or kidney cancer. Each CDR3 is given with its conserved first and last residue. D genes are given only for firm matches.

CASSPGTGNYNEQFF	TGTGCCAGCAGCCCGGGGACAGGGAACTACAATGAGCAGTTCTTC	TRBV11-3	TRBJ2-1	TRBD1
CASSPGTVPTDTQYF	TGTGCCAGCAGCCCTGGTACAGTACCCACAGATACGCAGTATTTT	TRBV11-2	TRBJ2-3	NA
CASREVPSSYNSPLHF	TGTGCAAGTCGCGAGGTACCCAGCTCCTATAATTCACCCCTCCACTTT	TRBV12-2	TRBJ1-6	NA
CASSSTGEAFF	TGTGCCAGCAGCTCGACAGGGGAGGCTTTCTTT	TRBV5-4	TRBJ1-1	TRBD1
CASSVGGATEAFF	TGTGCCAGCAGCGTTGGGGGGGCCACTGAAGCTTTCTTT	TRBV9	TRBJ1-1	NA
CASSQTGLGNQPQHF	TGCGCCAGCAGCCAGACAGGGTTGGGCAATCAGCCCCAGCATTTT	TRBV4-1	TRBJ1-5	TRBD1
CASSLSVAAPYEQYF	TGTGCCAGCAGCTTGAGTGTAGCGGCCCCCTACGAGCAGTACTTC	TRBV4-2	TRBJ2-7	NA
CATSKDSTDTQYF	TGTGCCACCAGCAAAGACAGCACAGATACGCAGTATTTT	TRBV15	TRBJ2-3	NA
CASSPDREYQPQHF	TGTGCCAGCAGCCCGGACAGAGAGTATCAGCCCCAGCATTTT	TRBV7-9	TRBJ1-5	NA
CASSQVGQGAYEQYF	TGCGCCAGCAGCCAGGTGGGACAGGGTGCCTACGAGCAGTACTTC	TRBV4-1	TRBJ2-7	TRBD1
CASSPSRSGGGYGYTF	TGCGCCAGCAGCCCTTCCAGGTCGGGGGGCGGATATGGCTACACCTTC	TRBV4-1	TRBJ1-2	NA
CASSHRSSGGNYGYTF	TGCGCCAGCAGCCACCGATCTTCGGGGGGAAACTATGGCTACACCTTC	TRBV4-1	TRBJ1-2	NA
CASSLPGDYGYTF	TGTGCCAGCAGCTTACCAGGGGACTATGGCTACACCTTC	TRBV7-9	TRBJ1-2	NA
CASSIPGQPSYEQYF	TGTGCCAGTAGTATTCCGGGACAGCCCTCCTACGAGCAGTACTTC	TRBV19	TRBJ2-7	TRBD1
CASSTGTVSYEQYF	TGTGCCAGCAGCACCGGGACAGTCTCCTACGAGCAGTACTTC	TRBV5-4	TRBJ2-7	TRBD1
CASSLGYGGAYNEQFF	TGTGCCAGCAGCTTAGGTTACGGGGGCGCCTACAATGAGCAGTTCTTC	TRBV11-3	TRBJ2-1	NA
CASSSGRGDTQYF	TGTGCCAGCAGTAGCGGGAGAGGCGATACGCAGTATTTT	TRBV27	TRBJ2-3	TRBD2
CASSLGTPYNEQFF	TGTGCCAGCAGTTTAGGGACCCCCTACAATGAGCAGTTCTTC	TRBV27	TRBJ2-1	NA